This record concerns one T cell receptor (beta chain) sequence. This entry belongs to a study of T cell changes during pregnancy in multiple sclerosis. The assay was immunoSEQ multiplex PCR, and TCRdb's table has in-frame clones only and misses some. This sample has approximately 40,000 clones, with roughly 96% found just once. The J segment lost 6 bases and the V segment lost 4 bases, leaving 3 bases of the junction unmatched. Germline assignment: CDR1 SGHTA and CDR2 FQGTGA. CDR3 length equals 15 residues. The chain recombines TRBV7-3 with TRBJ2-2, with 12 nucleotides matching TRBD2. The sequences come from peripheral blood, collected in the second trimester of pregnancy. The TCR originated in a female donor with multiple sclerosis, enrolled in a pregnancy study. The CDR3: CASSSLAGGSGELFF. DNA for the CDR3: TGTGCCAGCAGCTCACTAGCGGGGGGATCCGGGGAGCTGTTTTTT. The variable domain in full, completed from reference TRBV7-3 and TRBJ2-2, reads GAGVSQTPSNKVTEKGKYVELRCDPISGHTALYWYRQSLGQGPEFLIYFQGTGAADDSGLPNDRFFAVRPEGSVSTLKIQRTERGDSAVYLCASSSLAGGSGELFFGEGSRLTVL.